This T cell receptor (beta chain) was obtained from a study of Graves' ophthalmopathy and Graves' hyperthyroidism. This clonotype was observed many times. Its specificity is not known. Trimming pared 4 bases from V and 1 base from J, leaving 10 bases between. Germline V gene lookup returns CDR1 LGHNA and CDR2 YNFKEQ. The CDR3 is 14 residues long. Researchers took RNA transcripts and amplified TCR beta CDR3 regions from them. RT-PCR was first run with HTBI primers, then multiplex PCR in a second round. TCRdb ran MiXCR on the multiplex PCR reads and lists one entry per CDR3 protein. The sample consists of roughly 160,000 distinct CDR3 sequences, approximately 40% of them appearing once. Overall study findings and caveats: The blood repertoire also included most expanded thyroid clonotypes above 0.001 frequency. A model of 13 signatures distinguished ophthalmopathy from stable hyperthyroidism at roughly 86% sensitivity and 81.08% specificity. At less than 71% sensitivity and 72.22% specificity, the model predicted progression of the ophthalmopathy.

The specimen sequenced was peripheral blood. The V and J genes are TRBV4-2 and TRBJ1-1; no firm D call. The source is a woman in her 40s with Graves' ophthalmopathy. The CDR3 here is CASSPERTNTEAFF. The CDR3 nucleotides are TGTGCCAGCAGCCCGGAACGGACGAACACTGAAGCTTTCTTT.